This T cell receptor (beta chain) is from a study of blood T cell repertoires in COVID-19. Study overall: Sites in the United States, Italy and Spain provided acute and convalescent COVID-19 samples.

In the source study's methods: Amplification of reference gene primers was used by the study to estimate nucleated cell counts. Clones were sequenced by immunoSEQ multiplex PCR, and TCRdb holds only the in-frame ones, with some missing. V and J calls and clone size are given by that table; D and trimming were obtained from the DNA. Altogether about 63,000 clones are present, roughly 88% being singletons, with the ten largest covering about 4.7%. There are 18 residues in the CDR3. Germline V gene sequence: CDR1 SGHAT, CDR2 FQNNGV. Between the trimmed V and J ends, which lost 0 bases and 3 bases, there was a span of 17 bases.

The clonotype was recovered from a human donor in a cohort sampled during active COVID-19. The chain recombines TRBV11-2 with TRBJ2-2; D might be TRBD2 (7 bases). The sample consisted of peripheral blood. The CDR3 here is CASSLDWGQGRDTGELFF. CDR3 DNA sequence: TGTGCCAGCAGCTTAGATTGGGGCCAGGGGAGGGACACCGGGGAGCTGTTTTTT.